The rows below give T cell receptor beta chains drawn from one sample of a study of blood T cell repertoires in COVID-19. The protocol was immunoSEQ multiplex PCR, while the TCRdb copy is restricted to in-frame clones and leaves out a portion. The table has 65,000 to 85,000 clones, 70% to 90% seen once. The sequenced sample consisted of peripheral blood. The receptors originated from a man aged 80 or over with COVID-19, enrolled during active disease. The CDR3 runs from the conserved cysteine through the conserved F or W. A D gene is named only where the DNA matches it firmly. Size tells how often a clone was seen (once, few, many) or the class of an expanded clone, and some rows leave it out.

j_call	v_call	d_call	clone_size	cdr3_aa
TRBJ2-5	TRBV10-3	NA	NA	CAISESNREETQYF
TRBJ1-5	TRBV6-6	NA	NA	CASSGNRAGGNQPQHF
TRBJ2-1	TRBV25-1	TRBD1	NA	CASSARDRGNNEQFF
TRBJ2-7	TRBV29-1	NA	NA	CSVYDTSYEQYF
TRBJ1-2	TRBV18	TRBD1	once	CASSPELQGTRDGYTF
TRBJ1-3	TRBV5-3	NA	once	CARSLGEGGEETRVSSGNTIYF
TRBJ1-2	TRBV28	TRBD1	NA	CASSLTGGGGYTF
TRBJ1-1	TRBV10-2	NA	NA	CASSALSEAFF
TRBJ2-5	TRBV5-5	NA	NA	CASSLVQGSETQYF
TRBJ1-6	TRBV6-5	NA	NA	CASSYSTGYNSPLHF
TRBJ2-7	TRBV18	TRBD2	NA	CASSRSGGADEQYF
TRBJ2-1	TRBV21-1	NA	NA	CASSEWGTSGGSSYNEQFF
TRBJ2-5	TRBV5-4	TRBD2	NA	CASSGEGRETQYF
TRBJ1-1	TRBV5-4	NA	NA	CASSAGQWYKNTEAFF
TRBJ2-1	TRBV27	TRBD2	NA	CASALRGGTSSYNEQFF
TRBJ1-6	TRBV7-2	NA	NA	CASSANGSPLHF
TRBJ2-1	TRBV15	NA	NA	CATSRGQGGGNEQFF
TRBJ2-1	TRBV12-5	TRBD2	NA	CASGLRLAGDNEQFF
TRBJ1-2	TRBV24-1	NA	once	CATSDQGYGYTF
TRBJ2-5	TRBV3-1/TRBV3-2	NA	NA	CASSSGWKETQYF
TRBJ1-6	TRBV2	NA	NA	CASSAGSGSPLHF
TRBJ2-3	TRBV19	NA	NA	CASSMGLLTDTQYF
TRBJ2-2	TRBV20-1	TRBD1	NA	CSASRGPRTGELFF
TRBJ2-1	TRBV4-1	TRBD1	NA	CASSSRQGNNEQFF
TRBJ2-2	TRBV7-2	NA	NA	CASSLAGAYTGELFF
TRBJ2-1	TRBV6-2/TRBV6-3	NA	once	CASSFLNYNEQFF
TRBJ2-6	TRBV7-3	TRBD1	NA	CASSLTGQGANVLTF
TRBJ1-1	TRBV5-6	NA	NA	CASSFGGRGTEAFF
TRBJ2-1	TRBV20-1	NA	NA	CSTKSGRGQFF
TRBJ2-1	TRBV5-1	TRBD1	NA	CASSLENRGYNEQFF
TRBJ2-1	TRBV18	NA	NA	CASSPEGGKQFF
TRBJ1-3	TRBV10-3	NA	NA	CAISVGSTQGNTIYF
TRBJ1-2	TRBV19	TRBD1	once	CASSILTGGSYGYTF
TRBJ2-6	TRBV5-1	NA	NA	CASSLRGASSGANVLTF
TRBJ1-4	TRBV9	TRBD1	NA	CASSVLGTGIEKLFF
TRBJ1-6	TRBV9	NA	NA	CASSPRGGRTVGGSPLHF
TRBJ1-2	TRBV28	NA	NA	CAIPSHFGYTF
TRBJ1-1	TRBV5-1	TRBD1	NA	CASSTAGGSHTEAFF
TRBJ2-3	TRBV3-1/TRBV3-2	TRBD2	NA	CASSWGLAAGTQYF